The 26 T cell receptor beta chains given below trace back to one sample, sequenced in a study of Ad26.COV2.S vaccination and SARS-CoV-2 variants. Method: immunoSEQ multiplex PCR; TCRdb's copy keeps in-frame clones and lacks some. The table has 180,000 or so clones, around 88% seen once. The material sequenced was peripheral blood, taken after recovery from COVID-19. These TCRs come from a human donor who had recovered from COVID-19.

This CDR3 is CASSSPFGTQRGLSWNEQFF. The CDR3 DNA is TGTGCCAGCAGCTCCCCCTTCGGGACACAGAGGGGCTTATCTTGGAATGAGCAGTTCTTC. The chain has TRBV5-4 and TRBJ2-1; tentative D call: TRBD1 (6 bases). This CDR3 has 20 residues. The V end was cut by 3 bases, the J end by 7 bases, with 32 bases between. Germline values: CDR1 SGHNT, CDR2 YYREEE (reference sequence). The complete variable domain, with remaining parts taken from reference TRBV5-4 and TRBJ2-1, reads ETGVTQSPTHLIKTRGQQVTLRCSSQSGHNTVSWYQQALGQGPQFIFQYYREEENGRGNFPPRFSGLQFPNYSSELNVNALELDDSALYLCASSSPFGTQRGLSWNEQFFGPGTRLTVL.

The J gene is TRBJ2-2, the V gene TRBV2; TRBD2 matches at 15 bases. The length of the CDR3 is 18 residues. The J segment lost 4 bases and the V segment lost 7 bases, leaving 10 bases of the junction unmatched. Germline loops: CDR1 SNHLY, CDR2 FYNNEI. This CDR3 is CASILGLAGGPVTGELFF. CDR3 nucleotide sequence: TGTGCCAGCATCCTAGGACTAGCGGGGGGGCCGGTCACCGGGGAGCTGTTTTTT.

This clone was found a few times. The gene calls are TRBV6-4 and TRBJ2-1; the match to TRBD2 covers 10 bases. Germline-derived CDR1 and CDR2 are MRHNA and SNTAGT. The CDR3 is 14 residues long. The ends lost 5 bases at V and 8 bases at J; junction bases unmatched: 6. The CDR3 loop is CASSSSGGVDEQFF. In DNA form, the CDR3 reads TGTGCCAGCAGTTCAAGCGGGGGGGTGGATGAGCAGTTCTTC.

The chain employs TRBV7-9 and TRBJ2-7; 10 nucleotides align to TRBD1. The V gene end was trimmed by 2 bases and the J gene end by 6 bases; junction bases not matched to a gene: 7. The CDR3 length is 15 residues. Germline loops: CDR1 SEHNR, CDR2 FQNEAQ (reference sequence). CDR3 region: CASSLTGTGAGEQYF. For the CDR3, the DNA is TGTGCCAGCAGCTTAACGGGGACAGGGGCGGGCGAGCAGTACTTC.

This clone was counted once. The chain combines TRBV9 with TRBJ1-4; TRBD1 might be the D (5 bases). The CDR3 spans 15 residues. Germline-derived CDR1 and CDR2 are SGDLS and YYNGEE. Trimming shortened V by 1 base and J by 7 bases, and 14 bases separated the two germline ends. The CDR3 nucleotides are TGTGCCAGCAGCGTACAGGGTGAGAGAGCTGAAAAACTGTTTTTT. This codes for CASSVQGERAEKLFF.

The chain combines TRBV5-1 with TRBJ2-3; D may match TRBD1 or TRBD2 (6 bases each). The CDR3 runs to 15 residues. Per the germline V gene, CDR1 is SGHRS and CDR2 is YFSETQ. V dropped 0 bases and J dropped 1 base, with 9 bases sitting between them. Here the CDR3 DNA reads TGCGCCAGCAGCTTGGAGGGGGGACGCACAGATACGCAGTATTTT. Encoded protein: CASSLEGGRTDTQYF.

For the CDR3, the DNA is TGTGCCAGCAGCTTAGGACCCACCGGGGAGCTGTTTTTT. This gives the protein CASSLGPTGELFF. V gene TRBV7-9 combines with J gene TRBJ2-2; no clear D gene. Germline lookup yields CDR1 SEHNR and CDR2 FQNEAQ (reference sequence). Trimming stripped 1 base from V and 4 bases from J, with 4 bases between. CDR3 length: 13 amino acids. Drawing the rest from reference TRBV7-9 and TRBJ2-2, the complete variable domain is DTGVSQNPRHKITKRGQNVTFRCDPISEHNRLYWYRQTLGQGPEFLTYFQNEAQLEKSRLLSDRFSAERPKGSFSTLEIQRTEQGDSAMYLCASSLGPTGELFFGEGSRLTVL.

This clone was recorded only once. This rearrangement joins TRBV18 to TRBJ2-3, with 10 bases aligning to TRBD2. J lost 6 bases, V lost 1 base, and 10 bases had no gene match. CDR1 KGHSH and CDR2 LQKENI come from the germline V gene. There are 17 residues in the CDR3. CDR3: CASSPQLAGLRGDTQYF. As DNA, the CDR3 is TGTGCCAGCTCACCACAACTAGCGGGGCTCCGTGGGGATACGCAGTATTTT.

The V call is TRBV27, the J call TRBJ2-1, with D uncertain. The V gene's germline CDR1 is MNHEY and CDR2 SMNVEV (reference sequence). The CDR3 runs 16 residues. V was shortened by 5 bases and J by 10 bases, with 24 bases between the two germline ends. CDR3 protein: CASSLTGFSAIGEQFF. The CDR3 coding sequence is TGTGCCAGCAGTCTAACGGGTTTCTCGGCCATCGGAGAGCAGTTCTTC.

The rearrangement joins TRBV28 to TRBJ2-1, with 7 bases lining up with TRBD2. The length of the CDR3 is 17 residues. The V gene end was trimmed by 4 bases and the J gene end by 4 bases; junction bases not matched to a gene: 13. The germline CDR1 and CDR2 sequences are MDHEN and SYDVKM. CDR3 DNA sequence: TGTGCCAGCAGTTCATATGTGGGGAGGGGAGGGTACAATGAGCAGTTCTTC. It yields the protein CASSSYVGRGGYNEQFF.

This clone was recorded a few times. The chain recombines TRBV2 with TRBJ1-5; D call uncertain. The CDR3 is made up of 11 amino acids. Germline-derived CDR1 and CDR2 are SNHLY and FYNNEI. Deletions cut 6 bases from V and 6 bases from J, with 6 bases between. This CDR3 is CASRDGQPQHF. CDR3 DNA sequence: TGTGCCAGCAGAGATGGTCAGCCCCAGCATTTT.

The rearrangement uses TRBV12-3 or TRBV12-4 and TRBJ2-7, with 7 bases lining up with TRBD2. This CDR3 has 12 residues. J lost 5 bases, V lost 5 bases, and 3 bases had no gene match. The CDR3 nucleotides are TGTGCCAGCAGTCCGGGACTACACGAGCAGTACTTC. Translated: CASSPGLHEQYF.

The CDR3: CASSLDSPETQYF. The CDR3, as DNA: TGTGCCAGCAGCTTGGACAGTCCGGAGACCCAGTACTTC. V is TRBV5-6 and J is TRBJ2-5, with D unresolved. The CDR3 covers 13 residues. In germline, CDR1 is SGHDT, CDR2 YYEEEE. With 0 bases removed from V and 5 bases from J, the gap between germline ends came to 8 bases. Together with reference TRBV5-6 and TRBJ2-5, the CDR3 gives the full variable domain: DAGVTQSPTHLIKTRGQQVTLRCSPKSGHDTVSWYQQALGQGPQFIFQYYEEEERQRGNFPDRFSGHQFPNYSSELNVNALLLGDSALYLCASSLDSPETQYFGPGTRLLVL.

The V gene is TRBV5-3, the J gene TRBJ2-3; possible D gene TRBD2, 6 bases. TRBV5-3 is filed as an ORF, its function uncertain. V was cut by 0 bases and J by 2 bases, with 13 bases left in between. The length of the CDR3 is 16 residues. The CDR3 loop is CARSLGLDSHTDTQYF. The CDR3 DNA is TGTGCCAGAAGCTTGGGACTAGACTCCCACACAGATACGCAGTATTTT.

The CDR3 is CASSLGAGTGGYGYTF. The CDR3 region has the DNA TGTGCCAGCAGCTTGGGCGCCGGGACAGGGGGCTATGGCTACACCTTC. The V call is TRBV5-6, the J call TRBJ1-2, with TRBD1 identical over 11 bases. In germline, CDR1 is SGHDT, CDR2 YYEEEE. The CDR3 contains 16 residues. V lost 0 bases to trimming and J lost 4 bases; unmatched junction nucleotides: 5.

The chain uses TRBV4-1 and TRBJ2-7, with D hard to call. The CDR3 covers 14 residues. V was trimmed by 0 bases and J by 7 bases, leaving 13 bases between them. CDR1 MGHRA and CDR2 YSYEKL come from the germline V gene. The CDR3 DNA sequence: TGCGCCAGCAGCCAAGATCGATCGTACTATGAGCAGTACTTC. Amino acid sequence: CASSQDRSYYEQYF.

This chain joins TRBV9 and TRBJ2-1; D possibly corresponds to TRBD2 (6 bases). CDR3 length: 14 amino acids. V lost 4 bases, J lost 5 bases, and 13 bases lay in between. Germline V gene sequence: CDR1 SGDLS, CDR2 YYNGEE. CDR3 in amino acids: CASSPGSENNEQFF. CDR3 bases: TGTGCCAGCAGCCCCGGGAGTGAGAACAATGAGCAGTTCTTC.

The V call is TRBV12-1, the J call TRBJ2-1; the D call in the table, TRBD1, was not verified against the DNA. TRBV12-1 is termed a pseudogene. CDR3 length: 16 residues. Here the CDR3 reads CASSFARTISRNEQFF. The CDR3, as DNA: TGTGCCAGCAGCTTTGCGAGGACAATCTCGAGGAATGAGCAGTTCTTC.

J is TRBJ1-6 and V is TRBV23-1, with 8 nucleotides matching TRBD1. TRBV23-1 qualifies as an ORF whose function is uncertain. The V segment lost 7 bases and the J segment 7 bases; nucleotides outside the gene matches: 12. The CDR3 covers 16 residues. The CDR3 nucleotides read TGCGCCAGCACCCAGACTCAGGACAGGGAGAATTCACCCCTCCACTTT. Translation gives CASTQTQDRENSPLHF.

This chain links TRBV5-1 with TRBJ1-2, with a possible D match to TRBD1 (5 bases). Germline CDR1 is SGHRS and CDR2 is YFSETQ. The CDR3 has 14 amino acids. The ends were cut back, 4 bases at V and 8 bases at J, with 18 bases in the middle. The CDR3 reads CASSNDGGTRGYTF. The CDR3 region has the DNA TGCGCCAGCAGCAACGATGGGGGTACAAGGGGCTACACCTTC.

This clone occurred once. CDR3 DNA sequence: TGTGCCAGCAGTCCTCTGGGGTCCGCGATGAACACTGAAGCTTTCTTT. Translation: CASSPLGSAMNTEAFF. The V and J genes are TRBV27 and TRBJ1-1; D is uncertain. The CDR3 is 16 amino acids. V was pared by 5 bases and J by 0 bases, with 16 bases between. CDR1 is MNHEY, CDR2 SMNVEV, per germline (reference sequence).

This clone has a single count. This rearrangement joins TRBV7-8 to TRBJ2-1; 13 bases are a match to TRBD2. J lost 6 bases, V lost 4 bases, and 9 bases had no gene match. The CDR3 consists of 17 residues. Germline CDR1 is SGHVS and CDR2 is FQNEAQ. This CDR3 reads CASSSGTSGVPGNEQFF. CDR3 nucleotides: TGTGCCAGCAGCTCCGGGACTAGCGGGGTTCCGGGCAATGAGCAGTTCTTC.

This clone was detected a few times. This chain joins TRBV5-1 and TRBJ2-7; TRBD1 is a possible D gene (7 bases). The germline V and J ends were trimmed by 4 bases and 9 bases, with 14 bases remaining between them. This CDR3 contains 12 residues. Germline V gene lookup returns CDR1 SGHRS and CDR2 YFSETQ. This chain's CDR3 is CASSATGTPQYF. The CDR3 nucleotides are TGCGCCAGCAGCGCGACAGGGACTCCGCAGTACTTC.

Here the CDR3 reads CASSVDGVAGNTIYF. For the CDR3, the DNA is TGTGCCAGCAGCGTAGATGGGGTAGCGGGAAACACCATATATTTT. The chain couples TRBV9 to TRBJ1-3; D remains ambiguous. The CDR3 consists of 15 residues. Trimming took 0 bases from V and 4 from J, leaving 11 bases between them. In germline, CDR1 is SGDLS, CDR2 YYNGEE. The entire variable domain, with the rest obtained from reference TRBV9 and TRBJ1-3, is as follows: DSGVTQTPKHLITATGQRVTLRCSPRSGDLSVYWYQQSLDQGLQFLIQYYNGEERAKGNILERFSAQQFPDLHSELNLSSLELGDSALYFCASSVDGVAGNTIYFGEGSWLTVV.

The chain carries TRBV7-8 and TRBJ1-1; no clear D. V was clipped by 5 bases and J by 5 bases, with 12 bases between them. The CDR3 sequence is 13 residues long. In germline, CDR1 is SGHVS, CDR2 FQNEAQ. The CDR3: CASSPRSRTEAFF. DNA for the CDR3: TGTGCCAGCAGCCCCCGGAGCCGGACTGAAGCTTTCTTT.

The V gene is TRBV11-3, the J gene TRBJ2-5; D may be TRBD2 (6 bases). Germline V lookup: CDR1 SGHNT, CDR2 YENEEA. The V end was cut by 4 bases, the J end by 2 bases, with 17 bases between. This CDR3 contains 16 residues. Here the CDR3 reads CASSSWGLRFQETQYF. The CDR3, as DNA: TGTGCCAGCAGCTCCTGGGGACTTCGCTTTCAAGAGACCCAGTACTTC.